Below, 24 T cell receptor beta chains from the same sample are listed, as sequenced in a study of response to subunit inactivated influenza vaccine. TCRdb fed the RT-PCR reads into MiXCR, producing one record per CDR3 protein. The sample lists around 500,000 distinct CDR3 sequences; approximately 11% were seen once. The sample in question was PBMCs from blood, obtained roughly 48 days after vaccination. These receptors all stem from a man aged 50 or older who received an inactivated influenza vaccine.

This rearrangement joins TRBV7-2 to TRBJ2-1; possible D gene TRBD2, 6 bases. Germline V gene data show CDR1 as SGHTA and CDR2 as FQGNSA. The CDR3 totals 15 residues. The V end was cut by 5 bases, the J end by 0 bases, with 11 bases between. This chain's CDR3 is CASSAGPSSYNEQFF. The CDR3 DNA reads TGTGCCAGCAGCGCGGGACCAAGCTCCTACAATGAGCAGTTCTTC.

This clonotype was found many times. The CDR3 nucleotides read TGTGCCAGCGACAGGGGCTACACAGATACGCAGTATTTT. Its protein is CASDRGYTDTQYF. The chain has TRBV6-1 and TRBJ2-3, with 8 bases aligning to TRBD1. The CDR3 has 13 residues. The J segment lost 2 bases and the V segment lost 8 bases, leaving 3 bases of the junction unmatched. CDR1 and CDR2 (germline): MNHNS, SASEGT.

This chain uses TRBV20-1 with TRBJ2-1, with D possibly matching TRBD2 (6 bases). Germline CDR1 and CDR2: DFQATT and SNEGSKA (reference sequence). The CDR3 sequence is 13 residues long. Trimming cost V 7 bases and J 3 bases, with 13 bases left between them. CDR3 in amino acids: CSVDYSDYNEQFF. In DNA, the CDR3 is TGCAGTGTGGACTATTCAGACTACAATGAGCAGTTCTTC.

This clonotype showed up just a few times. The chain joins TRBV10-3 to TRBJ2-1, with D unclear. The CDR3 runs 14 residues. The ends were cut back, 3 bases at V and 5 bases at J, with 11 bases in the middle. From germline, CDR1 is ENHRY and CDR2 SYGVKD. The CDR3 DNA is TGTGCCATCAGTGAAAGCAGCATCCACAATGAGCAGTTCTTC. It specifies CAISESSIHNEQFF.

This clonotype was recorded a few times. V usage is TRBV15 and J usage is TRBJ2-7, with 10 bases matching TRBD1. The V and J ends lost 8 bases and 7 bases, in that order; junction bases with no gene match: 14. This CDR3 spans 15 amino acids. CDR1 LNHNV and CDR2 YYDKDF come from the germline V gene (reference sequence). CDR3 residues: CATSDRGTGVVEQYF. The CDR3 nucleotides read TGTGCCACCTCCGATCGGGGGACAGGGGTGGTTGAGCAGTACTTC.

V gene TRBV11-2 combines with J gene TRBJ2-5; 8 positions agree with TRBD1. The CDR3 runs to 16 residues. V dropped 4 bases and J dropped 7; count of bases not matched to a gene: 14. Germline V gene sequence: CDR1 SGHAT, CDR2 FQNNGV. This CDR3 is CASSSLSGQVGMTQYF. The CDR3 DNA follows: TGTGCCAGCAGCTCCCTCTCGGGACAGGTGGGGATGACCCAGTACTTC.

This clonotype was counted between two and nine times. This chain uses TRBV20-1 with TRBJ1-5, with D possibly matching TRBD1 (5 bases). Between the trimmed V and J ends, which lost 6 bases and 7 bases, there was a span of 16 bases. The CDR3 spans 13 residues. Germline values: CDR1 DFQATT, CDR2 SNEGSKA (reference sequence). The CDR3 region has the DNA TGCAGTGCCACAGATGGGGGGGGGCAGCCCCAGCATTTT. Amino acid sequence: CSATDGGGQPQHF.

This chain uses TRBV7-2 with TRBJ2-3; 11 nucleotides line up with TRBD2. The junction had 6 bases not matched to a gene; V was cut back by 6 bases and J by 4 bases. The germline gives CDR1 SGHTA, CDR2 FQGNSA. This CDR3 region has 15 residues. CDR3 nucleotides: TGTGCCAGCAGGATTAGCGGGAGGGTGGCAGATACGCAGTATTTT. Translated: CASRISGRVADTQYF.

The CDR3 protein is CASSLKARANEKLFF. The CDR3, as DNA: TGTGCCAGCAGCTTAAAGGCCAGGGCGAATGAAAAACTGTTTTTT. The chain uses TRBV7-2 and TRBJ1-4, with D maybe TRBD1 (5 bases). CDR3 size: 15 residues. Between the trimmed V and J ends, which lost 2 bases and 5 bases, there was a span of 12 bases. Germline-derived CDR1 and CDR2 are SGHTA and FQGNSA. The full variable domain, in which reference TRBV7-2 and TRBJ1-4 provide the parts outside the CDR3, is GAGVSQSPSNKVTEKGKDVELRCDPISGHTALYWYRQSLGQGLEFLIYFQGNSAPDKSGLPSDRFSAERTGGSVSTLTIQRTQQEDSAVYLCASSLKARANEKLFFGSGTQLSVL.

The CDR3 DNA is TGCGCCAGCAGCTTTGGAGCGGGAGGAAAATACACAGATACGCAGTATTTT. Encoded protein: CASSFGAGGKYTDTQYF. J is TRBJ2-3 and V is TRBV5-1, with 9 bases fitting TRBD2. The CDR3 length is 17 residues. J was trimmed by 2 bases and V by 2 bases; bases with no gene match: 9. Germline V gene sequence: CDR1 SGHRS, CDR2 YFSETQ.

This clonotype was seen ten or more times. This chain uses TRBV29-1 with TRBJ2-1, with 8 bases that match TRBD2. The CDR3 spans 12 residues. The germline V gene has CDR1 SQVTM and CDR2 ANQGSEA. V was pared by 7 bases and J by 6 bases, with 5 bases of the junction left unmatched. The CDR3 is CSAEGTSNEQFF. The CDR3 DNA reads TGCAGCGCCGAGGGGACTAGCAATGAGCAGTTCTTC.

This clonotype was detected a few times. The chain is built from TRBV14 and TRBJ2-5; D gene unclear. The length of the CDR3 is 14 residues. The germline V gene encodes CDR1 SGHDN and CDR2 FVKESK. Trimming stripped 0 bases from V and 3 bases from J, with 8 bases between. The CDR3 here is CASSQESAEETQYF. CDR3 DNA sequence: TGTGCCAGCAGCCAAGAGTCGGCTGAAGAGACCCAGTACTTC.

This clonotype was seen only a few times. The chain combines TRBV9 with TRBJ2-6; D is ambiguous. CDR1 SGDLS and CDR2 YYNGEE come from the germline V gene. V lost 0 bases and J 2 bases, leaving 6 bases between the germline ends. There are 15 residues in the CDR3. CDR3 bases: TGTGCCAGCAGCGTAGAAGGACCTGGGGCCAACGTCCTGACTTTC. Translating it yields CASSVEGPGANVLTF.

The table lists this clonotype with a few counts. The CDR3, as DNA: TGTGCCAGCAGTTTTTTTTCGGGATCCAATGAGCAGTTCTTC. Its translation: CASSFFSGSNEQFF. The chain has TRBV12-3 or TRBV12-4 and TRBJ2-1; a weak D match, TRBD2 (5 bases). The V end lost 3 bases, the J end lost 6 bases, and 12 bases lay between the germline ends. The CDR3 covers 14 residues.

The chain combines TRBV12-3 or TRBV12-4 with TRBJ1-4; no clear D. Trimming took 3 bases from V and 5 from J, leaving 13 bases between them. There are 15 residues in the CDR3. The CDR3 DNA reads TGTGCCAGCAGTTTGTCTGGAACGAGGAATGAAAAACTGTTTTTT. Its protein product is CASSLSGTRNEKLFF.

This clonotype has a handful of counts. The chain combines TRBV5-1 with TRBJ2-1, with D perhaps matching TRBD2 (5 bases). The germline CDR1 and CDR2 sequences are SGHRS and YFSETQ. The V and J ends lost 1 base and 0 bases respectively, with 11 bases between them. The CDR3 has 16 amino acids. The DNA of the CDR3 is TGCGCCAGCAGCTTGCTAGCCGTCCTCTCCTACAATGAGCAGTTCTTC. Protein product: CASSLLAVLSYNEQFF.

The rearrangement links TRBV5-1 to TRBJ2-3, with 8 bases aligning to TRBD2. Germline V gene lookup returns CDR1 SGHRS and CDR2 YFSETQ. The CDR3 is 14 amino acids. The J segment lost 4 bases and the V segment lost 4 bases, leaving 5 bases of the junction unmatched. Here the CDR3 DNA reads TGCGCCAGCAGCCGCGGGGGGAACTCAGATACGCAGTATTTT. This encodes CASSRGGNSDTQYF.

This clonotype appeared a few times. V and J are TRBV6-1 and TRBJ2-1; possible D gene TRBD1, 5 bases. Germline CDR1 is MNHNS and CDR2 is SASEGT. The CDR3 has 14 residues. The V end was cut by 4 bases, the J end by 3 bases, with 10 bases between. The CDR3 is CASSARRGYNEQFF. Written as DNA, the CDR3 is TGTGCCAGCAGTGCGAGAAGGGGCTACAATGAGCAGTTCTTC.

This clonotype has a handful of counts. The chain links TRBV3-1 to TRBJ2-7; tentative D call: TRBD2 (7 bases). CDR3 size: 16 residues. Trimming removed 1 base from V and 2 bases from J, with 15 bases in between. CDR1 and CDR2 from the germline V gene are LGHDT and YNNKEL (reference sequence). The CDR3 nucleotides read TGTGCCAGCAGCCAAGCGGGGGGCCTTAGGACCTACGAGCAGTACTTC. Translated: CASSQAGGLRTYEQYF.

This clonotype was detected a few times. The chain joins TRBV7-2 to TRBJ2-7; D is undetermined. Germline assignment: CDR1 SGHTA and CDR2 FQGNSA. The CDR3 is 13 residues long. Trimming cost V 3 bases and J 3 bases, with 9 bases left between them. The DNA of the CDR3 is TGTGCCAGCAGCTTTGGGAAGCTCTACGAGCAGTACTTC. Amino acid sequence: CASSFGKLYEQYF.

The V and J genes are TRBV6-2 or TRBV6-3 and TRBJ2-5; D is unclear. Between the trimmed V and J ends, which lost 7 bases and 2 bases, there was a span of 17 bases. Germline V lookup: CDR1 MNHEY, CDR2 SVGEGT. The CDR3 length is 15 residues. CDR3: CASTVHSPPQETQYF. The CDR3, as DNA: TGTGCCAGCACAGTTCACAGCCCTCCACAAGAGACCCAGTACTTC.

This clonotype was seen repeatedly, ten times or more. This chain links TRBV7-6 with TRBJ2-3, with TRBD1 matching 10 bases. There are 17 residues in the CDR3. Trimming at V came to 4 bases and at J to 5 bases, leaving 12 bases not matched to a gene. CDR1 and CDR2 from the germline V gene are SGHVS and FNYEAQ. DNA for the CDR3: TGTGCCAGCAGCTCAGTACCGGGACAGGGGTTCGTAGATACGCAGTATTTT. Protein product: CASSSVPGQGFVDTQYF.

The V call is TRBV5-1, the J call TRBJ2-7, with TRBD1 matching 8 bases. With 7 bases clipped from V and 5 bases from J, the junction kept 11 bases outside the gene matches. The germline V gene encodes CDR1 SGHRS and CDR2 YFSETQ. CDR3 length equals 14 residues. CDR3 sequence reads: CASRRTGLVDEQYF. CDR3 nucleotides: TGCGCCAGCCGACGGACAGGGCTGGTCGACGAGCAGTACTTC.

This chain connects TRBV4-1 to TRBJ1-6; D call uncertain. The germline V gene encodes CDR1 MGHRA and CDR2 YSYEKL. The CDR3 is 15 amino acids. The V end was cut by 1 base, the J end by 10 bases, with 14 bases between. In nucleotides, the CDR3 is TGCGCCAGCAGCCAAGTCTTTACCTCTCAGTCACCCCTCCACTTT. It codes for CASSQVFTSQSPLHF.